This TCR beta chain comes out of a study of blood T cell repertoires in COVID-19 (dated by TCRdb to 2020 to 2022). With regard to the full study: Samples from collaborators originated in the United States, Italy and Spain and spanned both the acute and convalescent phases of COVID-19. A de-identified subject ID, COVID-19 status, age in years and sex were almost always included in the sample metadata. The dataset comprised deeply sampled blood TCRbeta repertoires from subjects exposed to, actively infected with, or recovered from COVID-19. The prospective study material was composed of cDNA or gDNA derived from T cells, B-cell-depleted T cells, or PBMCs. The samples were drawn from the first 160 participants of the ongoing ImmuneRACE study and from some 1,300 subjects provided by 6 global collaborators. The repertoires were released in a freely available public database intended as a resource for research on the immune response to SARS-CoV-2. Where available, HLA class I and class II types were taken from metadata supplied by the sample provider and were not determined by assay-based typing. The paper's findings and limits, for the study overall: How much clinical and demographic metadata was included differed by source and by participant, and the metadata was provided uncurated.

In its sample, this clone was seen once. The antigen it binds to is not known. One base away there is no much larger clone; base qualities are not given. TCRbeta CDR3 regions were amplified from genomic DNA using the immunoSEQ Assay, a bias-controlled multiplex PCR. In the source study's methods: Within the assay, amplification of reference gene primers was used to estimate how many nucleated cells each sample contained. To quantify the absolute abundance of each unique TCRbeta CDR3 rearrangement, sequence reads were collapsed and filtered. Productive Simpson clonality was computed per sample as the square root of Simpson's diversity index over productive rearrangements. This immuneACCESS table, as held by TCRdb, lists in-frame sequences with V and J called but not all clones. Of the missing ones, under half trace to an unresolved V gene in checked studies; the others have no known cause. V, J and clone size reflect that table, while D and trimming were determined from the DNA. This sample has 89,000 or so clones in its table, and over 75% of those were observed once. The biggest ten clones account for under 15% of the sample.

Each collaborating institution followed its own protocols to collect whole blood in K2EDTA tubes. Collaborator samples were shipped for TCRbeta analysis as frozen whole blood, isolated PBMCs, or DNA extracted from either sample type. Reading the germline V gene (reference sequence) gives CDR1 SEHNR and CDR2 FQNEAQ. The cysteine opens and the phenylalanine closes a CDR3 of 16 amino acids. Just the 48-base CDR3 DNA is kept, in frame starting at base 1. The trim is 5 bases for V and 0 bases for J, with a gap of 15 bases between the germline ends. The chain couples TRBV7-9 to TRBJ2-3; no confident D gene assignment can be made. The clonotype comes from a human donor in a cohort sampled during active COVID-19. The specimen was peripheral blood. The CDR3 region: CASSPHLPTSTDTQYF. The DNA reads as follows: TGTGCCAGCAGCCCTCATCTCCCTACTAGCACAGATACGCAGTATTTT.